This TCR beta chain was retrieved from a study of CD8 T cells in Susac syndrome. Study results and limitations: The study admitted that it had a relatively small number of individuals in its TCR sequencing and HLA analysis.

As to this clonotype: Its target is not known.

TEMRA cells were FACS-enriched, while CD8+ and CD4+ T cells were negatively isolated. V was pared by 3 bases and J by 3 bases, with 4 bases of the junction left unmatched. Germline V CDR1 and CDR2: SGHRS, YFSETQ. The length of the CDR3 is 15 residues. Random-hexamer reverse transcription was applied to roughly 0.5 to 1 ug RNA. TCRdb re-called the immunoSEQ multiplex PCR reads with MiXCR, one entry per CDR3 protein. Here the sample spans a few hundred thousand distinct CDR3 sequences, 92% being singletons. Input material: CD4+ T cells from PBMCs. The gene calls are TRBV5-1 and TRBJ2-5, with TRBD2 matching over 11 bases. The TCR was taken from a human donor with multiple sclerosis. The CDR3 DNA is TGCGCCAGCAGCTGGGCTAGCGGGAGGAAAGAGACCCAGTACTTC. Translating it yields CASSWASGRKETQYF. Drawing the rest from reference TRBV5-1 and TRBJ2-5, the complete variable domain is KAGVTQTPRYLIKTRGQQVTLSCSPISGHRSVSWYQQTPGQGLQFLFEYFSETQRNKGNFPGRFSGRQFSNSRSEMNVSTLELGDSALYLCASSWASGRKETQYFGPGTRLLVL.